The source of this T cell receptor beta chain is a study of graft-versus-host responses after intestinal transplantation. At the level of the study: As for transplant type, recipients had multivisceral, liver-intestinal, or isolated intestinal grafts.

With respect to this clone: What it binds is not known.

Trimming removed 0 bases from V and 7 bases from J, with 16 bases in between. The CDR3 loop spans 15 amino acids. Germline V lookup: CDR1 SGHDT, CDR2 YYEEEE. This table comes from immunoSEQ multiplex PCR, and its TCRdb copy is limited to in-frame clones, with some not included. The table lists 45,000 to 65,000 clones, approximately 94% of them singletons, with 0.38% in the top ten. This chain links TRBV5-6 with TRBJ2-5, with D possibly called TRBD1 or TRBD2 (5 bases each). The sequences come from unstimulated CD4+ T cells sorted from spleen or lymph node cells, collected before transplant. The sequence derives from a human donor who was the organ donor for an intestinal transplant. In DNA form, the CDR3 reads TGTGCCAGCAGCTTGGTGGAGAGGGACGGTGGGACCCAGTACTTC. Translated: CASSLVERDGGTQYF.